The 2 T cell receptor beta chains below were found in one sample sequenced in a study of T cells in Graves' hyperthyroidism and ophthalmopathy. Amplification of TCR beta CDR3 regions was performed using RNA transcripts as template. The primer set for the first-round RT-PCR of the TCR CDR3 was HTBI. From the multiplex PCR reads, TCRdb called clonotypes with MiXCR, one entry per CDR3 protein. Of around 350,000 distinct CDR3 sequences in the sample, roughly 15% were seen once. Sequenced: blood. The source is a woman in her twenties or thirties with Graves' ophthalmopathy.

This clonotype appeared many times. The chain employs TRBV20-1 and TRBJ2-5; no clear D. The CDR3 extends over 12 amino acids. Germline CDR1 DFQATT, CDR2 SNEGSKA (reference sequence). V shed 3 bases and J shed 2 bases, with 7 bases lying between them. DNA of the CDR3: TGCAGTGCTAGCGGGCGACAAGAGACCCAGTACTTC. The encoded protein is CSASGRQETQYF.

V gene TRBV7-6 combines with J gene TRBJ1-2, with D unclear. The CDR3 has 14 amino acids. Per germline, CDR1 SGHVS and CDR2 FNYEAQ. V lost 8 bases to trimming and J lost 4 bases, with 17 bases between them. Here the CDR3 DNA reads TGTGCCAGCCAGACCAGGAGTTGGAGCTATGGCTACACCTTC. This translates into CASQTRSWSYGYTF.